This T cell receptor beta chain came from a study of T cells in narcolepsy. Some clones are missing from TCRdb's copy, which holds only in-frame ones; the method was immunoSEQ multiplex PCR. This table holds fewer than 30,000 clones, around 85% found once. Germline assignment: CDR1 GTSNPN and CDR2 SVGIG (reference sequence). The CDR3 totals 11 residues. The ends were cut back, 2 bases at V and 8 bases at J, with 9 bases in the middle. This receptor was obtained from a human donor with narcolepsy. The chain couples TRBV30 to TRBJ1-2; D might be TRBD1 (5 bases). The specimen was CD45RA- memory CD4+ T cells from PBMCs. The CDR3 nucleotides read TGTGCCTGGAGTCAGGGTGGAGGCTACACCTTC. This gives the protein CAWSQGGGYTF.